The entry below describes one T cell receptor (beta chain). The junction and the germline gene differ at one end; a read error may be behind it. The entry originates in a study of cytomegalovirus exposure and HLA in healthy donors. Use of 60 Vbeta and 13 Jbeta primers characterized the PCR. Only in-frame clones appear in the TCRdb table, and some are missing; sequencing was by immunoSEQ multiplex PCR. The table lists about 220,000 clones, nearly 80% of them singletons, with 1.5% to 2% in the top ten. Germline V gene data show CDR1 as SGHRS and CDR2 as YFSETQ. CDR3 length: 14 residues. Sequencing was performed on PBMCs. The rearrangement uses TRBV5-1 and TRBJ2-6; D is unclear. The sequence came from a male donor in good health and CMV-seronegative. CDR3 amino acids: CAGSLGVGANVLTF. The DNA for the CDR3 is TGCGCCGGCAGCTTGGGCGTTGGGGCCAACGTCCTGACTTTC.